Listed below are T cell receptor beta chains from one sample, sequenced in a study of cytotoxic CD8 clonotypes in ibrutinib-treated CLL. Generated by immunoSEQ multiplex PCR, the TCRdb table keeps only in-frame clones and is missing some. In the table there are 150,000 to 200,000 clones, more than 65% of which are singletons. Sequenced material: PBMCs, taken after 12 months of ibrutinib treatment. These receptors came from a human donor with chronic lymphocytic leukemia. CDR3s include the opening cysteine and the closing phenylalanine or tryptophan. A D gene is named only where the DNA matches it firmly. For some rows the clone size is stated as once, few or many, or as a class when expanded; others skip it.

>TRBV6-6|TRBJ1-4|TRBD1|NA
TGTGCCAGCGCCCGACAGGGTGGGAATGAAAAACTGTTTTTT
CASARQGGNEKLFF
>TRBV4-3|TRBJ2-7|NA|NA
TGCGCCAGCAGCCGCGCCCTAGGGGCGGGGATTGACGAGCAGTACTTC
CASSRALGAGIDEQYF
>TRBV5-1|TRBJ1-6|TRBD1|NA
TGCGCCAGCAGGCCTACCGGGACAGCAAATTCACCCCTCCACTTT
CASRPTGTANSPLHF
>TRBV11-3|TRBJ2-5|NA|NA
TGTGCCAGCAGCTTAGGGGCAGGCCTTCAAGAGACCCAGTACTTC
CASSLGAGLQETQYF
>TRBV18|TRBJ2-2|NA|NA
TGTGCCAACTCACCAGAGAGACTATCGAACACCGGGGAGCTGTTTTTT
CANSPERLSNTGELFF
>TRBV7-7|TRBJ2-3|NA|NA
TGTGCCAGCAGCTTTCAAGCAGCAGATACGCAGTATTTT
CASSFQAADTQYF
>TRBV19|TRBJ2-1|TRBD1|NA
TGTGCCAGTCCTGGGACAGGGGGCGGGAATGAGCAGTTCTTC
CASPGTGGGNEQFF
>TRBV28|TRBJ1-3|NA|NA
TGTGCCAGCCGAAATCCGGGGGGGGGAAACACCATATATTTT
CASRNPGGGNTIYF
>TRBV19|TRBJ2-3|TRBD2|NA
TGTGCCAGTAGTAGGGGGGGACGGAACACAGATACGCAGTATTTT
CASSRGGRNTDTQYF
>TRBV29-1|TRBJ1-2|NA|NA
TGCAGCGTTTCCGACAGTGATTATGGCTACACCTTC
CSVSDSDYGYTF
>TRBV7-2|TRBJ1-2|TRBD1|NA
TGTGCCAGCAGCTTCGCACGCGGTGGGGGGACAGGGGGCAGGGGCTACACCTTC
CASSFARGGGTGGRGYTF
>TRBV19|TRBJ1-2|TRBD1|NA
TGTGCCAGTAGTGCGACAGGGGACTATGGCTACACCTTC
CASSATGDYGYTF
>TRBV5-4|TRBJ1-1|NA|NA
TGTGCCAGCAGCAACCCAGGCAACACTGAAGCTTTCTTT
CASSNPGNTEAFF
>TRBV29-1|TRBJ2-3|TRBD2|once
TGCAGCGTTCCCTCCAAGCGGGAGCAAGATACGCAGTATTTT
CSVPSKREQDTQYF
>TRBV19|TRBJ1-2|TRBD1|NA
TGTGCCGCAGGGGGTATTGGCTACACCTTC
CAAGGIGYTF
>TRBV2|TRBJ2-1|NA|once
TGTGCCAGCGGGTTTCAACCGGGGAGCTCCTACAATGAGCAGTTCTTC
CASGFQPGSSYNEQFF
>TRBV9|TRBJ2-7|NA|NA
TGTGCCAGCAGCGGTTTGAAGTCGGGGATCCACGAGCAGTACTTC
CASSGLKSGIHEQYF
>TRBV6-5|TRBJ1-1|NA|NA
TGTGCCAGCAGGGGGACTGAAGCTTTCTTT
CASRGTEAFF
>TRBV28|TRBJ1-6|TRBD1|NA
TGTGCCAGTGGGACAGCCTTCTCCTATAATTCACCCCTCCACTTT
CASGTAFSYNSPLHF
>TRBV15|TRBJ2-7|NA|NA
TGTGCCACCAGCAGAGGTCAGACGCGGGTGTCCTACGAGCAGTACTTC
CATSRGQTRVSYEQYF
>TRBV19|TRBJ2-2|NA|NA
TGTGCCAGTAGTATCGTCAGGGAGATCACCGGGGAGCTGTTTTTT
CASSIVREITGELFF
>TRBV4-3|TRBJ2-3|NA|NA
TGCGCCAGCAGCCAAGTAGGGCGGGTAGATACGCAGTATTTT
CASSQVGRVDTQYF
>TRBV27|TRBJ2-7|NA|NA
TGTGCCAGCAGTCTCATTCAGACTAGAAAAAATGTGCAGTACTTC
CASSLIQTRKNVQYF
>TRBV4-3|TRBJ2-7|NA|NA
TGCGCCAGCAGCCAAGATAGGAGGTACGAGCAGTACTTC
CASSQDRRYEQYF
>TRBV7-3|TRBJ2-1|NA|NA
TGTGCCAGCAGCTTAAGCCAGAGGGACAATGAGCAGTTCTTC
CASSLSQRDNEQFF
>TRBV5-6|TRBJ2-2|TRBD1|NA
TGTGCCAGCAGCTTGGGGGACAGGGAGGCCGGGGAGTTGTTTTTT
CASSLGDREAGELFF
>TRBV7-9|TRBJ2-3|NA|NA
TGTGCCAGCAGCCGGCAGGGACGTAACACAGATACGCAGTATTTT
CASSRQGRNTDTQYF
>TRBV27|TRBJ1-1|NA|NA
TGTGCCAGCAGTTTCAGCAGGGTTGTCGCTGAAGCTTTCTTT
CASSFSRVVAEAFF
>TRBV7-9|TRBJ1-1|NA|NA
TGTGCCAGCAGCTTAGAGGCAGTAAACACTGAAGCTTTCTTT
CASSLEAVNTEAFF
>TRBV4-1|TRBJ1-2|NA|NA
TGCGCCAGCAGCCAAGCCGCAGGGGTTATCAACTATGGCTACACCTTC
CASSQAAGVINYGYTF
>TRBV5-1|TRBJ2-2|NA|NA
TGCGCCAGCAGCTTGGTGCCTATTCGCGGGGAGCTGTTTTTT
CASSLVPIRGELFF
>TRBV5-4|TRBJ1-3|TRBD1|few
TGTGCCAGCAGTCAGGGGGTCTTCTCTGGAAACACCATATATTTT
CASSQGVFSGNTIYF
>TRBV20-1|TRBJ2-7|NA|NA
TGCAGTGCTAGAGAAAGCGTCGAGCAGTACTTC
CSARESVEQYF
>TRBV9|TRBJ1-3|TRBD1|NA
TGTGCCAGCAGCGGACAGGGTCTCGATGGAAACACCATATATTTT
CASSGQGLDGNTIYF
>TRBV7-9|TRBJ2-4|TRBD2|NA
TGTGCCAGCAGTGGGACTAGGAAAAACATTCAGTACTTC
CASSGTRKNIQYF
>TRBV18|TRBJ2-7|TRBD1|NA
TGTGCCAGCTTTTCGGCCGGGACAGGGGGCATCGAGCAGTACTTC
CASFSAGTGGIEQYF
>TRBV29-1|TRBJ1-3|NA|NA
TGCAGCGTTGGAAACGGAGACTCTGGAAACACCATATATTTT
CSVGNGDSGNTIYF
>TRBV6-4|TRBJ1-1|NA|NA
TGTGCCAGCAGTGAGGTGCTGAACACTGAAGCTTTCTTT
CASSEVLNTEAFF
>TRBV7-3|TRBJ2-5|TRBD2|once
TGTGCCAGCAGCTCCGTCCTTACTAGCGGGGGCCAAGAGACCCAGTACTTC
CASSSVLTSGGQETQYF
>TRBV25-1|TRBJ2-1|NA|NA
TGTGCCAGCAGTGAATATATCCTCCCACCCTACAATGAGCAGTTCTTC
CASSEYILPPYNEQFF
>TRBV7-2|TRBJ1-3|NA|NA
TGTGCCAGCAGCTTAGTCTACTCTGGAAACACCATATATTTT
CASSLVYSGNTIYF
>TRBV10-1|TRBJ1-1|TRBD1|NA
TGCGCCAGCAGTGGGAGGGACAGGGTGGAAGCTTTCTTT
CASSGRDRVEAFF
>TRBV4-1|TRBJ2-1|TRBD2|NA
TGCGCCAGCAGCCGCGGGACTAGCGGGAGGAATGAGCAGTTCTTC
CASSRGTSGRNEQFF
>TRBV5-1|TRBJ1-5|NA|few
TGCGCCAGCAGCTTGGAGGGAGGGAATCAGCCCCAGCATTTT
CASSLEGGNQPQHF
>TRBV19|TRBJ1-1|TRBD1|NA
TGTGCCAGTAGTTCCCGACAGGGGGCGGGTATTACTGAAGCTTTCTTT
CASSSRQGAGITEAFF
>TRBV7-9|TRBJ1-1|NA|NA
TGTGCCAGCAGCTTAGACGGGGGGCTGAACACTGAAGCTTTCTTT
CASSLDGGLNTEAFF
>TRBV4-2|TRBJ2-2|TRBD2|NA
TGTGCCAGCAGCCCAGAAGGGACTAGCGGGAGTTCCGCCCGTGCCGGGGAGCTGTTTTTT
CASSPEGTSGSSARAGELFF
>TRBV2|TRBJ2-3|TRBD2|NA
TGTGCCAGCAGACGGACTAGCGGGGGGTCTAGCACAGATACGCAGTATTTT
CASRRTSGGSSTDTQYF
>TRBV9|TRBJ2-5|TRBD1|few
TGTGCCAGCAGCGAACATCCAGGGGGACGGTACCAAGAGACCCAGTACTTC
CASSEHPGGRYQETQYF
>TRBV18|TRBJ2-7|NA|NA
TGTGCCAGCTCACCAGTTGGGATGCCTACGGAGCAGTACTTC
CASSPVGMPTEQYF